These T cell receptor beta chains were read from a single sample in a study of cytomegalovirus exposure and HLA in healthy donors. The assay was immunoSEQ multiplex PCR, and TCRdb's table has in-frame clones only and misses some. The sample data list more than 25,000 clones. The sample comprised PBMCs. The source of these receptors is a man between 25 and 39 years old in good health and CMV-seronegative. Both conserved end residues are part of each CDR3.

TRBV30,TRBJ1-5,CAWSLGSNQPQHF
TRBV4-3,TRBJ1-3,CASSQVGEDVNSIYF
TRBV11-2,TRBJ1-4,CASSFRQHLRGEKLFF
TRBV4-3,TRBJ2-1,CASSPEVSGGYNEQFF
TRBV7-9,TRBJ1-1,CASSLGTGRVTEAFF
TRBV5-6,TRBJ2-1,CASSYLSGNEQFF
TRBV10-3,TRBJ2-3,CAISKRGIDTDTQYF
TRBV19,TRBJ1-5,CASREGRSYSNQPQHF
TRBV5-4,TRBJ2-4,CASSQDWTSKNIQYF
TRBV29-1,TRBJ2-6,CSVPSPGANVLTF
TRBV27,TRBJ2-5,CASNLQEETQYF